These 13 T cell receptor beta chains originate from one sample sequenced in a study of T cell responses to AZD1222 COVID-19 vaccine. The method was immunoSEQ multiplex PCR; TCRdb's version includes in-frame clones alone and lacks a portion of them. The sample records approximately 120,000 clones, around 88% being singletons. The material sequenced was peripheral blood, taken on day 0 of MenACWY control vaccination. Every receptor here comes from an adult in good health.

V is TRBV5-4 and J is TRBJ2-1, with D possibly being TRBD1 or TRBD2 (5 bases each). In germline, CDR1 is SGHNT, CDR2 YYREEE (reference sequence). With 2 bases removed from V and 7 bases from J, the gap between germline ends came to 19 bases. The CDR3 is made up of 16 amino acids. The CDR3 reads CASSFPSGRVANEQFF. Here the CDR3 DNA reads TGTGCCAGCAGCTTCCCTTCGGGGCGGGTGGCGAATGAGCAGTTCTTC.

This chain joins TRBV9 and TRBJ1-3; no definite D call. The CDR3 is made up of 15 amino acids. Deletions cut 3 bases from V and 2 bases from J, with 12 bases between. Germline V lookup: CDR1 SGDLS, CDR2 YYNGEE. This CDR3 reads CASSAGQKPGNTIYF. As DNA, the CDR3 is TGTGCCAGCAGCGCGGGCCAGAAGCCTGGAAACACCATATATTTT.

The chain employs TRBV6-5 and TRBJ1-6; D not resolved. Germline CDR1 is MNHEY and CDR2 is SVGAGI. The V and J ends lost 8 bases and 7 bases respectively, with 15 bases between them. The CDR3 is 14 amino acids. The CDR3 loop is CASRRGLFNSPLHF. The CDR3, as DNA: TGTGCCAGCCGTAGAGGACTCTTCAATTCACCCCTCCACTTT.

The chain joins TRBV5-8 to TRBJ2-7, with TRBD2 matching over 7 bases. This CDR3 is built from 13 residues. V shed 7 bases, J shed 1 base, and the junction held 5 bases outside the gene matches. The germline V gene encodes CDR1 SGHTS and CDR2 YDEGEE. CDR3 sequence reads: CASQRGGSYEQYF. The CDR3 coding sequence is TGTGCCAGCCAACGCGGGGGATCCTACGAGCAGTACTTC. Full variable domain (missing parts from reference TRBV5-8 and TRBJ2-7): EAGVTQSPTHLIKTRGQQATLRCSPISGHTSVYWYQQALGLGLQFLLWYDEGEERNRGNFPPRFSGRQFPNYSSELNVNALELEDSALYLCASQRGGSYEQYFGPGTRLTVT.

V usage is TRBV4-2 and J usage is TRBJ2-2; 10 positions agree with TRBD2. This CDR3 contains 17 residues. Germline V gene lookup returns CDR1 LGHNA and CDR2 YNFKEQ. V dropped 3 bases and J dropped 3; count of bases not matched to a gene: 7. The CDR3 DNA follows: TGTGCCAGCAGCCACCCAGAGCTAGCGGGAGACACCGGGGAGCTGTTTTTT. It yields the protein CASSHPELAGDTGELFF.

The count of this clone is one. This chain connects TRBV7-9 to TRBJ1-1; possible D gene TRBD1, 5 bases. The V and J ends lost 2 bases and 4 bases respectively, with 11 bases between them. The CDR3 spans 14 residues. Per the germline V gene, CDR1 is SEHNR and CDR2 is FQNEAQ (reference sequence). CDR3 loop: CASSLRLGATEAFF. In DNA form, the CDR3 reads TGTGCCAGCAGCTTAAGGCTTGGGGCCACTGAAGCTTTCTTT.

The chain joins TRBV6-1 to TRBJ2-3; D possibly corresponds to TRBD2 (5 bases). Germline assignment: CDR1 MNHNS and CDR2 SASEGT. The ends were cut back, 2 bases at V and 3 bases at J, with 9 bases in the middle. The CDR3 is 14 amino acids. The CDR3 DNA reads TGTGCCAGCAGTGAATTTCCGGGAACAGATACGCAGTATTTT. Translation: CASSEFPGTDTQYF.

The rearrangement links TRBV5-5 to TRBJ2-7; the D is unclear. The germline V gene encodes CDR1 SGHKS and CDR2 YYEKEE (reference sequence). Trimming shortened V by 4 bases and J by 6 bases, and 14 bases separated the two germline ends. The CDR3 sequence is 13 residues long. CDR3 loop: CASSPFLPAEQYF. Here the CDR3 DNA reads TGTGCCAGCAGCCCCTTTTTGCCGGCCGAGCAGTACTTC.

The gene calls are TRBV7-4 and TRBJ2-3; D is perhaps TRBD2 (6 bases). Germline V lookup: CDR1 SGHVT, CDR2 SQSDAQ. The CDR3 sequence is 14 residues long. The ends were cut back, 2 bases at V and 2 bases at J, with 8 bases in the middle. CDR3 residues: CASSLLAPTDTQYF. CDR3 nucleotides: TGTGCCAGCAGCTTACTAGCGCCCACAGATACGCAGTATTTT. Looking up the rest from reference TRBV7-4 and TRBJ2-3 gives the full variable domain: GAGVSQSPRYKVAKRGRDVALRCDSISGHVTLYWYRQTLGQGSEVLTYSQSDAQRDKSGRPSGRFSAERPERSVSTLKIQRTEQGDSAVYLCASSLLAPTDTQYFGPGTRLTVL.

The chain recombines TRBV12-3 or TRBV12-4 with TRBJ1-3, with D unresolved. V lost 1 base to trimming and J lost 1 base, with 2 bases between them. CDR3 size: 13 residues. Here the CDR3 reads CASSLGSGNTIYF. DNA of the CDR3: TGTGCCAGCAGTTTAGGTTCTGGAAACACCATATATTTT.

The J gene is TRBJ2-3, the V gene TRBV7-2, with unresolved D. V lost 3 bases to trimming and J lost 1 base, with 5 bases between them. The CDR3 has 13 residues. Germline V gene data show CDR1 as SGHTA and CDR2 as FQGNSA. CDR3: CASSFSGTDTQYF. As DNA, the CDR3 is TGTGCCAGCAGCTTTTCGGGCACAGATACGCAGTATTTT.

This clone appeared a few times. The chain combines TRBV6-1 with TRBJ1-5, with 9 bases lining up with TRBD1. The CDR3 spans 16 residues. Germline loops: CDR1 MNHNS, CDR2 SASEGT. J gave up 4 bases and V 2 bases, and 6 bases lay outside the gene matches. DNA for the CDR3: TGTGCCAGCAGTGAAACGGGACAGGGCATTAATCAGCCCCAGCATTTT. Residues: CASSETGQGINQPQHF.

The chain combines TRBV10-3 with TRBJ2-2, with D possibly called TRBD1 or TRBD2 (5 bases each). Germline V gene lookup returns CDR1 ENHRY and CDR2 SYGVKD. V dropped 4 bases and J dropped 8 bases, with 11 bases sitting between them. CDR3 length: 13 amino acids. CDR3 in DNA: TGTGCCATCAGTGCCGGGGACCATGGGGAGCTGTTTTTT. It codes for CAISAGDHGELFF.